The next 24 T cell receptor beta chains were all read from a single sample in a study of breast tumors, draining lymph nodes, adjacent tissues. Axillary draining lymph nodes of breast cancer patients supplied the node samples. TCRdb re-called the multiplex PCR reads through MiXCR, storing one row per CDR3 protein. The table includes some 150,000 distinct CDR3 sequences, about 20% detected once. The sequenced sample was axillary lymph node tissue. The receptors shown here come from a female donor with breast cancer. Some clones in this sample may be carry-over from other donors' samples.

Note on this clonotype: This may stem from a read error, because a much larger clone lies one nucleotide away. The chain couples TRBV2 to TRBJ1-4, with D tentatively TRBD1 (5 bases). This CDR3 comprises 15 residues. Germline CDR1 and CDR2: SNHLY and FYNNEI. The CDR3 is CASSEGRGTSEKLSF. In nucleotides, the CDR3 is TGTGCCAGCAGTGAAGGGAGGGGTACTTCCGAAAAACTGTCTTTT.

In this sample, this clonotype turned up many times. V gene TRBV28 combines with J gene TRBJ2-7; a possible D gene is TRBD1 (6 bases). This CDR3 is built from 13 residues. Trimming took off 8 bases at V and 2 bases at J, with 13 bases between the two ends. Germline lookup yields CDR1 MDHEN and CDR2 SYDVKM. This chain's CDR3 is CASGRQETYEQYF. The CDR3 DNA sequence: TGTGCCAGCGGCCGACAGGAAACCTACGAGCAGTACTTC. Using reference TRBV28 and TRBJ2-7 for the parts outside the CDR3, the full variable domain is DVKVTQSSRYLVKRTGEKVFLECVQDMDHENMFWYRQDPGLGLRLIYFSYDVKMKEKGDIPEGYSVSREKKERFSLILESASTNQTSMYLCASGRQETYEQYFGPGTRLTVT.

This chain connects TRBV19 to TRBJ1-2, with TRBD1 matching over 7 bases. CDR3 length: 14 residues. Germline lookup yields CDR1 LNHDA and CDR2 SQIVND (reference sequence). V shed 3 bases, J shed 6 bases, and the junction held 7 bases outside the gene matches. The DNA of the CDR3 is TGTGCCAGTAGTATGGAGGGGGCGAGCCATGGCTACACCTTC. This sequence encodes CASSMEGASHGYTF.

This clonotype was seen at least ten times. The chain joins TRBV4-1 to TRBJ2-1; 9 bases align to TRBD2. J gave up 4 bases and V 2 bases, and 6 bases lay outside the gene matches. CDR1 and CDR2 (germline): MGHRA, YSYEKL. This CDR3 comprises 16 residues. CDR3 DNA sequence: TGCGCCAGCAGCCAAAAGCTAGCGGGATTATACAATGAGCAGTTCTTC. This encodes CASSQKLAGLYNEQFF.

The V gene is TRBV6-4, the J gene TRBJ1-2, with TRBD1 matching 7 bases. The CDR3 has 15 amino acids. Germline CDR1 and CDR2: MRHNA and SNTAGT. V lost 4 bases to trimming and J lost 2 bases; unmatched junction nucleotides: 7. The CDR3 region has the DNA TGTGCCAGCAGTGGTTATCCGGGACAGAACTATGGCTACACCTTC. This sequence encodes CASSGYPGQNYGYTF.

This sequence joins TRBV18 and TRBJ2-2; 11 bases are shared with TRBD2. Germline assignment: CDR1 KGHSH and CDR2 LQKENI. V was pared by 1 base and J by 4 bases, with 8 bases of the junction left unmatched. The CDR3 sequence is 18 residues long. DNA for the CDR3: TGTGCCAGCTCACCACGTGAACTAGCGGGAGATTCCACCGGGGAGCTGTTTTTT. It is translated as CASSPRELAGDSTGELFF.

In its sample, this clonotype was seen many times. The chain's CDR3 is CASSLGLASIYNEQFF. CDR3 DNA sequence: TGTGCCAGCAGTTTAGGCCTAGCGAGCATCTACAATGAGCAGTTCTTC. J is TRBJ2-1 and V is TRBV12-3 or TRBV12-4, with D perhaps matching TRBD2 (6 bases). CDR3 length: 16 residues. V lost 1 base, J lost 3 bases, and 13 bases lay in between.

This clonotype was detected many times. The chain uses TRBV20-1 and TRBJ2-2; D uncertain. There are 13 residues in the CDR3. The V end was cut by 1 base, the J end by 6 bases, with 9 bases between. Looked up from germline, CDR1 is DFQATT and CDR2 is SNEGSKA (reference sequence). CDR3 residues: CSARVQPAGELFF. As DNA, the CDR3 is TGCAGTGCTAGAGTTCAGCCGGCCGGGGAGCTGTTTTTT.

This clonotype was observed at least ten times. The rearrangement uses TRBV28 and TRBJ1-6; D is unclear. The V gene's germline CDR1 is MDHEN and CDR2 SYDVKM. The CDR3 covers 14 residues. CDR3 residues: CASTLSRYNSPLHF. CDR3 DNA: TGTGCGTCCACTTTGTCCCGTTATAATTCACCCCTCCACTTT.

This clonotype was recorded at least ten times. The chain carries TRBV7-3 and TRBJ2-1, with 9 bases aligning to TRBD2. This CDR3 has 15 amino acids. The V segment lost 5 bases and the J segment 10 bases; nucleotides outside the gene matches: 12. CDR1 SGHTA and CDR2 FQGTGA come from the germline V gene. CDR3 region: CASSPAASGIGEQFF. Written as DNA, the CDR3 is TGTGCCAGCAGCCCCGCGGCTAGCGGGATTGGGGAGCAGTTCTTC.

Points on this clonotype: A single base separates this from a much larger clone, so it may be a read error. This rearrangement joins TRBV4-1 to TRBJ2-1; 7 bases line up with TRBD2. Per germline, CDR1 MGHRA and CDR2 YSYEKL. CDR3 length: 16 residues. The trim removed 4 bases at V and 3 bases at J, leaving 9 bases unmatched. The DNA of the CDR3 is TGCGCCAGCAGCCGAGAACCGACTAGCCTCTACAATGAGCAGTTCTTC. Amino acid sequence: CASSREPTSLYNEQFF.

A few counts support this clonotype. The V and J genes are TRBV7-9 and TRBJ2-1, with 12 positions matching TRBD2. Germline loops: CDR1 SEHNR, CDR2 FQNEAQ (reference sequence). CDR3 size: 14 residues. V lost 1 base and J lost 11; bases outside the gene matches: 3. The CDR3 loop is CASSLGLAGGQQFF. The CDR3 bases are TGTGCCAGCAGCTTAGGGCTAGCGGGAGGGCAGCAGTTCTTC.

Note on this clonotype: A much more abundant neighbour one base away suggests this may be a read error. The genes are TRBV6-1 and TRBJ1-2; D is possibly TRBD1 (5 bases). The germline V gene encodes CDR1 MNHNS and CDR2 SASEGT. The CDR3 is 12 amino acids. V gave up 4 bases and J gave up 8 bases, with 11 bases separating them. The CDR3, as DNA: TGTGCCAGCAGTGCAGTCGGGGGGGGCTACACCTTC. It translates to CASSAVGGGYTF.

Worth noting for this clonotype: A clone one base away is much larger, so this may be a read error. CDR3 coding DNA: TGCGCCAGCAGCTTGGAGAGGGCACCCGGGGAGCTGTTTTTT. Protein: CASSLERAPGELFF. The J gene is TRBJ2-2, the V gene TRBV5-1; tentative D call: TRBD2 (5 bases). Germline V gene sequence: CDR1 SGHRS, CDR2 YFSETQ. V was cut by 0 bases and J by 6 bases, with 9 bases left in between. There are 14 residues in the CDR3.

This clonotype was observed many times. This chain links TRBV3-1 with TRBJ1-2; TRBD1 matches at 9 bases. CDR1 and CDR2 (germline): LGHDT, YNNKEL (reference sequence). This CDR3 spans 15 amino acids. J gave up 6 bases and V 4 bases, and 9 bases lay outside the gene matches. The CDR3 coding sequence is TGTGCCAGCAGCCTATATTCGGGACAGGGCAATGGCTACACCTTC. Its translation is CASSLYSGQGNGYTF.

The table lists this clonotype with a few counts. The gene calls are TRBV18 and TRBJ2-7; D is unresolved. Trimming took off 4 bases at V and 0 bases at J, with 13 bases between the two ends. The CDR3 has 15 residues. Germline values: CDR1 KGHSH, CDR2 LQKENI. The CDR3 DNA reads as TGTGCCAGCTCACGGTTCGCCAGCGCCTCCTACGAGCAGTACTTC. Amino acid sequence: CASSRFASASYEQYF.

Comments on this clonotype: A much larger clone sits a single nucleotide away, making a read error possible. Because the CDR3 is missing its conserved closing phenylalanine or tryptophan, this is likely a read error. The chain uses TRBV30 and TRBJ2-5; a weak D match, TRBD2 (5 bases). CDR1 and CDR2 (germline): GTSNPN, SVGIG (reference sequence). The CDR3 sequence is 13 residues long. The germline V and J ends were trimmed by 4 bases and 5 bases, with 14 bases remaining between them. For the CDR3, the DNA is TGTGCCTGGAACGCCCCACCGGGGGAGACCCAGTACCTC. Translation: CAWNAPPGETQYL.

This clonotype has ten or more counts. V usage is TRBV5-1 and J usage is TRBJ2-7; the D is unclear. The CDR3 is 15 amino acids. CDR1 and CDR2 from the germline V gene are SGHRS and YFSETQ. Trimming left V 0 bases short and J 0 bases short, with 10 bases between. The CDR3 coding sequence is TGCGCCAGCAGCTTGGGTGGTGTCAACTCCTACGAGCAGTACTTC. It yields the protein CASSLGGVNSYEQYF. Filled out from reference TRBV5-1 and TRBJ2-7, the complete variable domain reads KAGVTQTPRYLIKTRGQQVTLSCSPISGHRSVSWYQQTPGQGLQFLFEYFSETQRNKGNFPGRFSGRQFSNSRSEMNVSTLELGDSALYLCASSLGGVNSYEQYFGPGTRLTVT.

This clonotype is a singleton in its sample. A much larger clone lies one base from this, so it may be a read error. The V call is TRBV11-2, the J call TRBJ2-5; D perhaps matches TRBD2 (6 bases). Germline CDR1 is SGHAT and CDR2 is FQNNGV. CDR3 length: 15 residues. The CDR3 spells CASSPTPRGIETQCF. DNA of the CDR3: TGTGCCAGCAGCCCCACACCGCGCGGGATTGAGACCCAGTGCTTC.

This clonotype has just a few counts. J is TRBJ2-1 and V is TRBV5-4, with 8 nucleotides matching TRBD2. Germline V lookup: CDR1 SGHNT, CDR2 YYREEE (reference sequence). Losses at the gene ends were 2 bases for V and 5 bases for J; bases not matched to a gene: 6. This CDR3 is 15 amino acids long. CDR3 bases: TGTGCCAGCAGCTTAGATACTAGCGGAAACAATGAGCAGTTCTTC. Amino acid sequence: CASSLDTSGNNEQFF.

In its sample, this clonotype was seen many times. The chain couples TRBV5-1 to TRBJ1-2, with no clear D. The CDR3 length is 15 residues. The germline V gene has CDR1 SGHRS and CDR2 YFSETQ. V lost 0 bases to trimming and J lost 4 bases, with 13 bases between them. CDR3 amino acids: CASSLVAGLGYGYTF. CDR3 DNA sequence: TGCGCCAGCAGCTTGGTGGCAGGACTAGGCTATGGCTACACCTTC. The full variable domain, its missing parts supplied by reference TRBV5-1 and TRBJ1-2, is KAGVTQTPRYLIKTRGQQVTLSCSPISGHRSVSWYQQTPGQGLQFLFEYFSETQRNKGNFPGRFSGRQFSNSRSEMNVSTLELGDSALYLCASSLVAGLGYGYTFGSGTRLTVV.

This clonotype was observed many times. The rearrangement joins TRBV20-1 to TRBJ2-1, with 10 bases aligning to TRBD2. Per germline, CDR1 DFQATT and CDR2 SNEGSKA (reference sequence). V lost 6 bases, J lost 7 bases, and 12 bases stayed unmatched. The CDR3 runs to 15 residues. CDR3 residues: CSAIEEAGGRNEQFF. CDR3 nucleotides: TGCAGTGCCATAGAGGAAGCGGGAGGGCGGAATGAGCAGTTCTTC.

This sequence joins TRBV10-3 and TRBJ2-5, with unresolved D. The V end was cut by 10 bases, the J end by 0 bases, with 12 bases between. The CDR3 spans 13 residues. Germline V gives CDR1 ENHRY, CDR2 SYGVKD. The CDR3 reads CASGVRDQETQYF. The CDR3 nucleotides read TGTGCCAGCGGTGTGCGAGACCAAGAGACCCAGTACTTC.

This clonotype was recorded many times. V and J are TRBV6-5 and TRBJ2-1; D assignment may be TRBD1 or TRBD2 (6 bases each). The V and J ends lost 5 bases and 4 bases respectively, with 15 bases between them. Germline V gives CDR1 MNHEY, CDR2 SVGAGI. CDR3 length: 15 residues. CDR3 nucleotide sequence: TGTGCCAGCAGTCCGGGGGCTAGCGATTACAATGAGCAGTTCTTC. It is translated as CASSPGASDYNEQFF.